These 8 T cell receptor beta chains originate from one sample sequenced in a study of identical twins. TCRdb analysed the 5' RACE reads with MiXCR anew, one entry per CDR3 protein. The sample holds some 260,000 distinct CDR3 sequences; roughly an eighth are singletons and the top ten take 8.8%. Sample: memory (CD45RO+) T cells sorted from blood. The receptors here all came from a woman in her late teens or twenties in good health.

Here the CDR3 reads CASSLSPGKNTEAFF. The CDR3 nucleotides are TGCGCCAGCAGCTTGAGTCCGGGGAAGAACACTGAAGCTTTCTTT. V gene TRBV5-1 combines with J gene TRBJ1-1; D is unresolved. The CDR3 is 15 residues long. The V and J ends lost 1 base and 1 base respectively, with 11 bases between them. CDR1 is SGHRS and CDR2 is YFSETQ in the germline V gene.

This clonotype was observed a handful of times. CDR3 in DNA: TGCAGTGCTAGAGACGGGCGAACTCATGGCTACACCTTC. It translates to CSARDGRTHGYTF. V usage is TRBV20-1 and J usage is TRBJ1-2; D uncertain. The germline V gene encodes CDR1 DFQATT and CDR2 SNEGSKA (reference sequence). With 0 bases removed from V and 6 bases from J, the gap between germline ends came to 11 bases. The CDR3 totals 13 residues.

This clonotype was seen only a few times. The chain links TRBV20-1 to TRBJ2-7; 8 bases are a match to TRBD2. V was clipped by 6 bases and J by 4 bases; unmatched bases: 11. The CDR3 extends over 14 amino acids. Germline CDR1 reads DFQATT; CDR2 reads SNEGSKA (reference sequence). CDR3 loop: CSAQKNSGGYEQYF. CDR3 coding DNA: TGCAGTGCGCAGAAAAACTCGGGAGGGTACGAGCAGTACTTC.

The chain is built from TRBV6-2 or TRBV6-3 and TRBJ2-2; D unclear. Trimming shortened V by 6 bases and J by 9 bases, and 8 bases separated the two germline ends. This CDR3 has 11 amino acids. The germline V gene encodes CDR1 MNHEY and CDR2 SVGEGT. The CDR3 here is CASRDRRELFF. The CDR3 bases are TGTGCCAGCAGGGATAGACGGGAGCTGTTTTTT.

This clonotype was found a few times. The chain employs TRBV12-3 or TRBV12-4 and TRBJ2-1; D gene uncertain. Trimming pared 6 bases from V and 0 bases from J, leaving 12 bases between. The length of the CDR3 is 15 residues. The CDR3 DNA is TGTGCCAGCAGCACGGCAGCCCGCTCCTACAATGAGCAGTTCTTC. Translated: CASSTAARSYNEQFF.

This clonotype occurred many times. The CDR3 reads CASGGTSGEPTQYF. CDR3 in DNA: TGTGCCAGCGGCGGGACTAGCGGGGAACCTACGCAGTATTTT. The chain carries TRBV2 and TRBJ2-3, with 13 bases matching TRBD2. Looked up from germline, CDR1 is SNHLY and CDR2 is FYNNEI. This CDR3 has 14 residues. V lost 8 bases and J lost 8; bases outside the gene matches: 7.

This clonotype was seen a handful of times. The rearrangement joins TRBV15 to TRBJ2-7; D is unclear. There are 15 residues in the CDR3. V lost 0 bases to trimming and J lost 5 bases, with 14 bases between them. Germline CDR1 is LNHNV and CDR2 is YYDKDF (reference sequence). The CDR3 DNA reads as TGTGCCACCAGCAGAGATCCCAACCTAGGCAACGAGCAGTACTTC. Its protein product is CATSRDPNLGNEQYF.

This clonotype turned up a few times. V usage is TRBV7-9 and J usage is TRBJ2-5; D call uncertain. This CDR3 spans 14 amino acids. The germline V gene has CDR1 SEHNR and CDR2 FQNEAQ (reference sequence). Trimming removed 1 base from V and 4 bases from J, with 10 bases in between. The CDR3 loop reads CASSLDLQRETQYF. The CDR3 bases are TGTGCCAGCAGCTTAGACCTGCAGCGAGAGACCCAGTACTTC.